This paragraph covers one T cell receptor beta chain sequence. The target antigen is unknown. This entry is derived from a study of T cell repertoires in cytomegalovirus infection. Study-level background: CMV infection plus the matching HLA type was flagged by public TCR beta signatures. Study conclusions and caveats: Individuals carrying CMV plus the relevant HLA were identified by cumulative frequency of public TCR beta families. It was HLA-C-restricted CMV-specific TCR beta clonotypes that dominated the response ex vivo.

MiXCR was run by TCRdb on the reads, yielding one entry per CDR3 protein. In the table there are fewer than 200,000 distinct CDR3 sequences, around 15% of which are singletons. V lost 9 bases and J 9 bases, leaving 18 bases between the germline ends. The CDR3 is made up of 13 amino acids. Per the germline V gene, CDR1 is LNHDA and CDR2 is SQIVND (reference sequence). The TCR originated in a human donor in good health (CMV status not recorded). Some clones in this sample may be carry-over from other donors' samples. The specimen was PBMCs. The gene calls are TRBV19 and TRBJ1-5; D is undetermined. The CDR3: CASGGSPDGPQHF. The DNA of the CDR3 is TGTGCCAGCGGCGGCAGCCCTGATGGGCCCCAGCATTTT.